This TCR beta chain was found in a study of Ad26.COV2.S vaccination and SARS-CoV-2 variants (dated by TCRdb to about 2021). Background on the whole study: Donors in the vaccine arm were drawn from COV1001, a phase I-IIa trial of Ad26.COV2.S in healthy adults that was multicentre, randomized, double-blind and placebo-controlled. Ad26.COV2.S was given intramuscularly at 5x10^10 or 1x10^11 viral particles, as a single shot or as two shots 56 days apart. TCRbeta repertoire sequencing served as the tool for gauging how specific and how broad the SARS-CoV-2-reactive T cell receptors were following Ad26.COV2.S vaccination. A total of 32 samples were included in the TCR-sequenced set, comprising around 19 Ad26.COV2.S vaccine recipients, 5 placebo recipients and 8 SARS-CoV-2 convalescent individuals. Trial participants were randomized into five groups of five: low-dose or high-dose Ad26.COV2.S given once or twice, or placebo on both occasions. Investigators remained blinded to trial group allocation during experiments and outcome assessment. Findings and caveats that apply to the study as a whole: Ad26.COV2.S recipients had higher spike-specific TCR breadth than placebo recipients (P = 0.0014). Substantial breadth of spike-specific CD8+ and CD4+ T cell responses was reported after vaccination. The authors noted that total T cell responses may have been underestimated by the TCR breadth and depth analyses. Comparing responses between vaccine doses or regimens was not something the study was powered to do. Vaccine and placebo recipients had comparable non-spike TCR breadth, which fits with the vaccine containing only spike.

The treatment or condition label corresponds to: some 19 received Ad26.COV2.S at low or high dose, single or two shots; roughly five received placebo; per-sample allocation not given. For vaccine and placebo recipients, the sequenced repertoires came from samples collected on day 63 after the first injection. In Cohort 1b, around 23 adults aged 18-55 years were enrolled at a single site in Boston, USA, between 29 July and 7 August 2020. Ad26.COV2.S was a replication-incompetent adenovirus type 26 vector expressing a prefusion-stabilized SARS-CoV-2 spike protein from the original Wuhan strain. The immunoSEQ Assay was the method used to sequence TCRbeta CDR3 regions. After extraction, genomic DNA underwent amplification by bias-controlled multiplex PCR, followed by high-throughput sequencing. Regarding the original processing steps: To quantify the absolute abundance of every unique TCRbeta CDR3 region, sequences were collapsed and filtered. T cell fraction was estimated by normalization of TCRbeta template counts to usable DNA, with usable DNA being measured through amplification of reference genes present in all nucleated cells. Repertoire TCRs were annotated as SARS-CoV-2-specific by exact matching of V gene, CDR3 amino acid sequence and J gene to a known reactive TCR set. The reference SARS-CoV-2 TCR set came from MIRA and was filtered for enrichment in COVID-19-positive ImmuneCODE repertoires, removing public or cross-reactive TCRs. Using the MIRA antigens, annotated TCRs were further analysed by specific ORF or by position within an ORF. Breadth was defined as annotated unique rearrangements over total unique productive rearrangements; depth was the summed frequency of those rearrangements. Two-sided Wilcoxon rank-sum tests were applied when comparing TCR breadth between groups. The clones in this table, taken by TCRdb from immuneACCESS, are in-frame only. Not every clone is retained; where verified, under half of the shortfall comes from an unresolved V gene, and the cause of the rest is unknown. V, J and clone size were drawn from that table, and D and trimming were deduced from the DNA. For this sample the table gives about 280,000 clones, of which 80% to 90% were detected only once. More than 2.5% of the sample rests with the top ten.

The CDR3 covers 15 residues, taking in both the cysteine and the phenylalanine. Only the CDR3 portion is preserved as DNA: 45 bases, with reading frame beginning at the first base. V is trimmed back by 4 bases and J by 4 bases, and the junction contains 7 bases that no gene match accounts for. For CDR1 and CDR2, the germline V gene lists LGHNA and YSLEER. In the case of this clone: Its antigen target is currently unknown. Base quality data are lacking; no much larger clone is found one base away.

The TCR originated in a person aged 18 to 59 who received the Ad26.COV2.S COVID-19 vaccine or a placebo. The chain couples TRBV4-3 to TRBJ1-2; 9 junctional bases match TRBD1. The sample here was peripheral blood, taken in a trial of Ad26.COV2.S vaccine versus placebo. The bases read TGCGCCAGCAGCCCTCGGCGGGGACAGGGCTATGGCTACACCTTC. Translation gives CASSPRRGQGYGYTF.